The rows below give T cell receptor beta chains drawn from one sample of a study of T cell responses to AZD1222 COVID-19 vaccine. Clones were sequenced by immunoSEQ multiplex PCR, and TCRdb holds only the in-frame ones, with some missing. The sample holds 95,000 to 150,000 clones, around 87% seen once. The source material was peripheral blood, sampled on day 0 of AZD1222 vaccination. The receptors stem from an adult in good health. CDR3s include the opening cysteine and the closing phenylalanine or tryptophan. The order of the fields is D gene, J gene, V gene, clone size, CDR3 protein, CDR3 DNA. The D gene is left open where the match is weak. Size is stated for part of the rows, as once, few or many counts, or as a class when the clone is expanded.

-	TRBJ2-1	TRBV5-1	-	CASSLATGMRNEQFF	TGCGCCAGCAGCCTTGCTACAGGCATGAGGAATGAGCAGTTCTTC
TRBD2	TRBJ2-3	TRBV5-1	-	CASSLKLAGADTQYF	TGCGCCAGCAGCTTGAAGTTAGCGGGGGCAGATACGCAGTATTTT
-	TRBJ1-4	TRBV5-5	-	CASSFGRGSNENLFF	TGTGCCAGCAGCTTCGGACGGGGTAGTAATGAAAACCTGTTTTTT
-	TRBJ1-4	TRBV7-9	-	CASSFDRRNEKLFF	TGTGCCAGCAGCTTTGACAGGAGGAATGAAAAACTGTTTTTT
-	TRBJ2-1	TRBV7-9	-	CASSLAERRREQFF	TGTGCCAGCAGCTTAGCGGAGCGCCGGAGGGAGCAGTTCTTC
TRBD2	TRBJ2-7	TRBV6-2/TRBV6-3	-	CASSPRGGGAYEQYF	TGTGCCAGCAGTCCCCGGGGCGGGGGGGCCTACGAGCAGTACTTC
TRBD2	TRBJ2-1	TRBV3-1/TRBV3-2	few	CASSPTQALAGGSEQFF	TGTGCCAGCAGCCCCACCCAGGCCCTAGCGGGGGGCTCTGAGCAGTTCTTC
-	TRBJ1-2	TRBV19	-	CASSNVISGNTF	TGTGCCAGTAGTAACGTGATTTCGGGAAACACCTTC
-	TRBJ1-1	TRBV30	-	CAWESYVGTEAFF	TGTGCCTGGGAGTCGTATGTTGGAACTGAAGCTTTCTTT
-	TRBJ1-2	TRBV23-1	-	CASSPFRRGDYGYTF	TGCGCCAGCAGTCCCTTTAGAAGGGGGGACTATGGCTACACCTTC
-	TRBJ2-3	TRBV5-5	once	CASSLDLRELPPGSQYF	TGTGCCAGCAGCTTGGATCTCCGGGAGCTCCCTCCGGGGTCGCAGTATTTT
TRBD2	TRBJ2-2	TRBV7-6	-	CASSLVGGAYTGELFF	TGTGCCAGCAGCTTAGTCGGGGGGGCGTACACCGGGGAGCTGTTTTTT
-	TRBJ1-4	TRBV3-1/TRBV3-2	-	CASSQRVQDEKLFF	TGTGCCAGCAGCCAAAGGGTCCAGGATGAAAAACTGTTTTTT
TRBD1	TRBJ2-5	TRBV5-1	-	CASSLGTGKETQYF	TGCGCCAGCAGCTTGGGGACAGGGAAAGAGACCCAGTACTTC
TRBD1	TRBJ1-2	TRBV2	-	CASSFQGAHYGYTF	TGTGCCAGCAGTTTTCAGGGGGCCCACTATGGCTACACCTTC
-	TRBJ1-1	TRBV7-9	-	CASSPAGTEAFF	TGTGCCAGCAGCCCGGCTGGCACTGAAGCTTTCTTT
-	TRBJ1-1	TRBV13	few	CATAWGADTEAFF	TGTGCCACCGCTTGGGGGGCTGATACTGAAGCTTTCTTT
-	TRBJ1-1	TRBV5-4	once	CASSLEVSKATEAFF	TGTGCCAGCAGCTTGGAGGTCTCGAAAGCCACTGAAGCTTTCTTT
-	TRBJ2-3	TRBV5-5	-	CASSPVGPPDTQYF	TGTGCCAGCAGCCCCGTAGGTCCTCCAGATACGCAGTATTTT
-	TRBJ1-1	TRBV7-8	-	CASSLLRGNTEAFF	TGTGCCAGCAGCTTACTCCGGGGTAACACTGAAGCTTTCTTT
-	TRBJ2-3	TRBV5-1	-	CASSVWGLEVVSTDTQYF	TGCGCCAGCAGTGTTTGGGGGTTGGAGGTCGTTAGCACAGATACGCAGTATTTT
TRBD2	TRBJ2-5	TRBV4-2	-	CASSPGPGGLGETQYF	TGTGCCAGCAGTCCCGGCCCGGGGGGTTTAGGGGAGACCCAGTACTTC
-	TRBJ1-2	TRBV6-5	-	CASRRRDGGNYGYTF	TGTGCCAGCAGACGTCGGGACGGGGGAAACTATGGCTACACCTTC
-	TRBJ1-6	TRBV19	-	CASSRIGPSPLHF	TGTGCCAGTAGTAGAATCGGCCCATCACCCCTCCACTTT
-	TRBJ1-1	TRBV4-3	few	CASSQDTPPTEAFF	TGCGCCAGCAGCCAAGATACCCCCCCCACTGAAGCTTTCTTT
-	TRBJ2-7	TRBV6-2/TRBV6-3	-	CASSSPKIGGYEQYF	TGTGCCAGCAGTTCCCCTAAGATCGGAGGCTACGAGCAGTACTTC
TRBD1	TRBJ1-5	TRBV6-1	few	CASSEDEGGAYQPQHF	TGTGCCAGCAGTGAAGATGAAGGGGGCGCTTATCAGCCCCAGCATTTT
TRBD1	TRBJ2-7	TRBV4-2	-	CASSQPGQSYEQYF	TGTGCCAGCAGCCAACCGGGACAGTCCTACGAGCAGTACTTC
-	TRBJ1-2	TRBV6-4	once	CASSVTGNPRQTF	TGTGCCAGCAGTGTCACAGGGAACCCCCGTCAGACCTTC
TRBD2	TRBJ2-5	TRBV7-6	-	CASSRLAEAVETQYF	TGTGCCAGCAGCAGACTAGCGGAAGCAGTGGAGACCCAGTACTTC
TRBD1	TRBJ2-7	TRBV5-1	-	CASSSTGGTYEQYF	TGCGCCAGCAGCTCTACAGGGGGCACCTACGAGCAGTACTTC
-	TRBJ2-5	TRBV12-3/TRBV12-4	-	CASSLGFRETQYF	TGTGCCAGCAGTTTGGGTTTCCGAGAGACCCAGTACTTC
-	TRBJ1-4	TRBV18	-	CASSSWEQLPPNEKLFF	TGTGCCAGCTCATCCTGGGAACAGCTCCCTCCTAATGAAAAACTGTTTTTT